The 8 T cell receptor beta chains below come from one sample, sequenced in a study of cytomegalovirus exposure and HLA in healthy donors. This PCR relied on a set of 60 Vbeta primers and 13 Jbeta primers. Repertoires were generated with immunoSEQ multiplex PCR, while TCRdb's copy carries only in-frame clones and drops some. The sample lists a few hundred thousand clones; about 80% were seen once. Sequenced material: PBMCs. Receptor source: a girl aged 2-10 years in good health and CMV-seronegative.

The chain couples TRBV28 to TRBJ1-6; maybe TRBD1 (5 bases). The CDR3 length is 15 residues. Germline CDR1 MDHEN, CDR2 SYDVKM. Trimming removed 2 bases at V and 5 bases at J, with 10 bases between. The CDR3 nucleotides read TGTGCCAGCAGTTTAGGGGGACTGGATAATTCACCCCTCCACTTT. Its translation: CASSLGGLDNSPLHF.

This clone was seen just once. The CDR3 loop reads CSVKVLAGVNEQYF. The CDR3 DNA sequence: TGCAGCGTTAAGGTACTAGCGGGAGTCAACGAGCAGTACTTC. V and J are TRBV29-1 and TRBJ2-7; TRBD2 aligns across 11 bases. There are 14 residues in the CDR3. Germline V gives CDR1 SQVTM, CDR2 ANQGSEA. V dropped 5 bases and J dropped 5; count of bases not matched to a gene: 8.

The chain recombines TRBV4-2 with TRBJ2-3; weak D call: TRBD2 (5 bases). Trimming removed 3 bases from V and 0 bases from J, with 13 bases in between. This CDR3 region has 16 residues. Per the germline V gene, CDR1 is LGHNA and CDR2 is YNFKEQ. CDR3 sequence: CASSQQAVTSTDTQYF. The CDR3 DNA is TGTGCCAGCAGCCAGCAAGCGGTAACTAGCACAGATACGCAGTATTTT.

This sequence joins TRBV30 and TRBJ2-3, with 8 bases that match TRBD2. Trimming took 3 bases from V and 5 from J; bases not matched to a gene: 13. Germline V gives CDR1 GTSNPN, CDR2 SVGIG (reference sequence). The CDR3 extends over 16 amino acids. The CDR3 DNA reads as TGTGCCTGGAGGCCAGGAGCGGGGGTTTCTGTAGATACGCAGTATTTT. Translating gives CAWRPGAGVSVDTQYF.

This rearrangement joins TRBV29-1 to TRBJ2-5, with TRBD2 matching 10 bases. J was trimmed by 4 bases and V by 7 bases; bases with no gene match: 9. This CDR3 is built from 14 residues. Germline V lookup: CDR1 SQVTM, CDR2 ANQGSEA. The CDR3 region is CSALRASGGETQYF. DNA of the CDR3: TGCAGCGCCTTAAGGGCTAGCGGGGGAGAGACCCAGTACTTC.

This clone was seen just once. The chain combines TRBV4-1 with TRBJ2-7; 7 bases are shared with TRBD1. The trim removed 3 bases at V and 6 bases at J, leaving 14 bases unmatched. The CDR3 is 16 amino acids. The germline CDR1 and CDR2 sequences are MGHRA and YSYEKL. CDR3 loop: CASSQVPDRALSEQYF. The CDR3 DNA reads TGCGCCAGCAGCCAGGTACCCGACAGGGCCTTAAGCGAGCAGTACTTC.

J is TRBJ1-6 and V is TRBV5-4, with a weak D call TRBD1 (5 bases). The germline CDR1 and CDR2 sequences are SGHNT and YYREEE (reference sequence). The V end lost 4 bases, the J end lost 7 bases, and 21 bases lay between the germline ends. The CDR3 extends over 17 amino acids. CDR3 bases: TGTGCCAGCAGCCCATACCTCCCCCAGGGCAAAAATTCACCCCTCCACTTT. It yields the protein CASSPYLPQGKNSPLHF.

The chain employs TRBV7-9 and TRBJ2-5, with 8 nucleotides matching TRBD1. Germline CDR1 and CDR2: SEHNR and FQNEAQ (reference sequence). The CDR3 covers 14 residues. J was trimmed by 3 bases and V by 4 bases; bases with no gene match: 4. For the CDR3, the DNA is TGTGCCAGCAGCTCGGACAGGGCGAAAGAGACCCAGTACTTC. This translates into CASSSDRAKETQYF.